The sequence of this T cell receptor (beta chain) was determined in a study of regulatory T cells in long-lasting Graves disease. Study results and caveats: In persistent patients, shared public clonotypes (about 2,800) outnumbered those in new patients (around 1,000).

Construction of TCR beta libraries relied on iRepertoire HTBI primers and on Arm-PCR targeting CDR3 regions. TCRdb ran MiXCR on the multiplex PCR reads and lists one entry per CDR3 protein. The table shows 500,000 or so distinct CDR3 sequences, with about 15% occurring only once. The germline V gene encodes CDR1 SNHLY and CDR2 FYNNEI. This CDR3 is built from 14 residues. Specified time point: newly diagnosed GD, antithyroid drugs for less than 3 months. From RNA extracted from PBMCs, the TCR library was made. Concerning this clonotype: Its antigen remains unknown. The junction does not match germline at one end; this may be a read error.

The same data also contributed to another study, on T cells in Graves' hyperthyroidism and ophthalmopathy. That source notes: Carried out on the TCR CDR3, a first-round RT-PCR used the HTBI primer set. Peripheral blood also featured most of the thyroid clonotypes expanded above 0.001.

The rearrangement links TRBV2 to TRBJ1-1; 11 nucleotides align to TRBD1. The clonotype was recovered from a woman aged 45-60 years with Graves disease. Sample: peripheral blood mononuclear cells (PBMCs), taken at new diagnosis, from a patient treated with antithyroid drugs. This CDR3 reads CASTLGQGGTGAFF. CDR3 DNA: TGTGCCAGCACTTTGGGACAGGGGGGGACTGGAGCTTTCTTT. Full variable domain (missing parts from reference TRBV2 and TRBJ1-1): EPEVTQTPSHQVTQMGQEVILRCVPISNHLYFYWYRQILGQKVEFLVSFYNNEISEKSEIFDDQFSVERPDGSNFTLKIRSTKLEDSAMYFCASTLGQGGTGAFFGQGTRLTVV.